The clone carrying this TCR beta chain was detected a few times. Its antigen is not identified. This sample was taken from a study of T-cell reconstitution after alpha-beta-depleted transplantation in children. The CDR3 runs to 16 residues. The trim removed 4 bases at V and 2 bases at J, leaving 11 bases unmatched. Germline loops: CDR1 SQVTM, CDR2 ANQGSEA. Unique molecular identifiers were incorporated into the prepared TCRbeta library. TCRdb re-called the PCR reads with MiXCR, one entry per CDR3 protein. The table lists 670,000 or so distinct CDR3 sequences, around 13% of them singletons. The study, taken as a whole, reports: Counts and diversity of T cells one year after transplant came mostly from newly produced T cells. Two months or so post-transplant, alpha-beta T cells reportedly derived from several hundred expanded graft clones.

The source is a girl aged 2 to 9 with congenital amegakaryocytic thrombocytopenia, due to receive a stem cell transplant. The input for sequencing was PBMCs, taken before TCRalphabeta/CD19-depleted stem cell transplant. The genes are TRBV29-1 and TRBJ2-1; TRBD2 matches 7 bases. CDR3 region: CSVGYPSGTTYNEQFF. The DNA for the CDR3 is TGCAGCGTTGGATACCCATCCGGGACTACCTACAATGAGCAGTTCTTC.